This TCR beta chain was profiled in a study of T-cell memory formation after mild COVID-19. Overall study findings and caveats: Day 15 to 85 contractors were CD4/CD8 balanced; later expanders leaned CD4+. Pre-infection memory contained some responding clones, which suggested that cross-reactive memory had joined.

TCRdb re-analysed the 5' RACE reads in MiXCR, keeping a single row per CDR3 protein. The sample has hundreds of thousands of distinct CDR3 sequences; approximately 15% are singletons. CDR3 size: 14 residues. V gave up 7 bases and J gave up 5 bases, with 17 bases separating them. CDR1 is SEHNR, CDR2 FQNEAQ, per germline (reference sequence). The table lists this clonotype with a few counts. What it binds is not known. The chain is built from TRBV7-9 and TRBJ1-1; D unclear. Specimen: PBMCs or a T cell subset sorted from them (not recorded which). The clonotype originates from an adult woman who had mild COVID-19 (a few samples of this study predate the infection). Cell type and time point are not known. CDR3 bases: TGTGCCAGCAATCCCGGCCTAGGGTTGACTGAAGCTTTCTTT. Encoded protein: CASNPGLGLTEAFF.